This T cell receptor (beta chain) came from a study of PD-L1 blockade in urothelial cancer. The wider study: A median of approximately 140,000 T cells was found in the blood samples.

The study, taken as a whole, reports: Having blood TCR clonality under the median before treatment predicted better survival.

Time point here: peripheral blood 6 weeks after treatment start. Metastatic or locally advanced urothelial carcinoma was present in the patients. Sample contribution per patient ranged from 1 to 8, covering pretreatment and on-treatment. This clone has only a few counts. The antigen is not known. Assay used: immunoSEQ multiplex PCR; TCRdb lists only in-frame clones, some missing. The table shows 53,000 or so clones, with 88% occurring only once. CDR3 length: 14 residues. The V and J ends lost 3 bases and 5 bases respectively, with 8 bases between them. The germline CDR1 and CDR2 sequences are LNHDA and SQIVND (reference sequence).

The chain uses TRBV19 and TRBJ1-6; D uncertain. The sample was PBMCs, taken around atezolizumab (anti-PD-L1) treatment. The sequence was collected from a man aged 60-69 years with urothelial cancer. DNA of the CDR3: TGTGCCAGTAGTATCGGGGTACATAATTCACCCCTCCACTTT. Protein: CASSIGVHNSPLHF.